This paragraph reports one T cell receptor (beta chain). Antigen unknown. This record comes from a study of CD8 T cells in Susac syndrome. Broader study findings: Acknowledgment was made by the study that its TCR sequencing and HLA analysis involved a relatively small number of individuals.

Sequencing of TCR beta, carried out with a high-throughput approach, was applied to CD8+ and CD4+ T cells from the blood. TEMRA cells were FACS-enriched, and CD8+ and CD4+ T cells were isolated negatively. The germline V gene encodes CDR1 LNHNV and CDR2 YYDKDF (reference sequence). Trimming pared 0 bases from V and 3 bases from J, leaving 15 bases between. The CDR3 covers 17 residues. Roughly 0.45 to 1 ug RNA was reverse transcribed with random hexamers. With immunoSEQ multiplex PCR, TCR beta CDR3 was amplified across 54 Vbeta and 13 Jbeta. TCRdb ran MiXCR on the immunoSEQ multiplex PCR reads and lists one entry per CDR3 protein. The sample has some 150,000 distinct CDR3 sequences, roughly 95% seen once.

Material for sequencing was CD8+ T cells from PBMCs. The clonotype comes from a human donor with multiple sclerosis. The chain combines TRBV15 with TRBJ2-1, with D perhaps matching TRBD2 (6 bases). CDR3 bases: TGTGCCACCAGCAGAGACTCGGGACTCCCCCTCTACAATGAGCAGTTCTTC. It is translated as CATSRDSGLPLYNEQFF.